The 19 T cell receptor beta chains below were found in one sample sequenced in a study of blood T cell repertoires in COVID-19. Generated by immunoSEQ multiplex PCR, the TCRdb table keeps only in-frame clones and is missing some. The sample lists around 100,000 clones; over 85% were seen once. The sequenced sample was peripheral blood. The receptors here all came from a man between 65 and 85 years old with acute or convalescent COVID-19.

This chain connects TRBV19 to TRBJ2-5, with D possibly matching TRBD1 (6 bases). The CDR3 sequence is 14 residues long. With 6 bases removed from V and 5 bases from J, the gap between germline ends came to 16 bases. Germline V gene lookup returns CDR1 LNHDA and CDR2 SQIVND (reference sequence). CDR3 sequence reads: CASRDEQGTETQYF. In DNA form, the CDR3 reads TGTGCCAGTAGAGACGAACAGGGAACGGAGACCCAGTACTTC.

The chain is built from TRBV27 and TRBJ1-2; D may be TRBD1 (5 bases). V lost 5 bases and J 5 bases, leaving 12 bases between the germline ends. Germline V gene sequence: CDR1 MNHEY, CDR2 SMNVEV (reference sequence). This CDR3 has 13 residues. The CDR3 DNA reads TGTGCCAGCAGTCCCGGAGCAGGGTATGGCTACACCTTC. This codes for CASSPGAGYGYTF.

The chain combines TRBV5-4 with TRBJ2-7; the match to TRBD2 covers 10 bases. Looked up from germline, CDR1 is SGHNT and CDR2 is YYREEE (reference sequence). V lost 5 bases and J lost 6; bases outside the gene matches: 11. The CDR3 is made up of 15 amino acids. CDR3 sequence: CASSPVERGGFEQYF. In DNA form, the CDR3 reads TGTGCCAGCAGTCCCGTTGAGCGGGGGGGCTTCGAGCAGTACTTC.

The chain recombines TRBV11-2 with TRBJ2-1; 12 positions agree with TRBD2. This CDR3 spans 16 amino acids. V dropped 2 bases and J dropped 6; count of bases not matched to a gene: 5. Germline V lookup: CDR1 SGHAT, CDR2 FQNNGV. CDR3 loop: CASSLSLAGGGNEQFF. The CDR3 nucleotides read TGTGCCAGCAGCTTAAGCCTAGCGGGGGGGGGCAATGAGCAGTTCTTC.

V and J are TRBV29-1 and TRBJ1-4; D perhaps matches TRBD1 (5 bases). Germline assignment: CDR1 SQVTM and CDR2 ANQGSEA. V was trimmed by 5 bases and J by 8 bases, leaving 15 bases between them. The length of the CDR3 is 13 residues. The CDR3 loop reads CSVPGGSGEKLFF. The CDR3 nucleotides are TGCAGCGTTCCGGGGGGGTCGGGCGAAAAACTGTTTTTT.

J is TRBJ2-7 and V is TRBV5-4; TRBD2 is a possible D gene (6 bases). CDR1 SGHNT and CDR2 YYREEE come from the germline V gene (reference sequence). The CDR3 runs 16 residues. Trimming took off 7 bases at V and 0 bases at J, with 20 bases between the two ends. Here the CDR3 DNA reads TGTGCCAGCGCCTCAAGAGCCGGGACTGGCTCCTACGAGCAGTACTTC. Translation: CASASRAGTGSYEQYF.

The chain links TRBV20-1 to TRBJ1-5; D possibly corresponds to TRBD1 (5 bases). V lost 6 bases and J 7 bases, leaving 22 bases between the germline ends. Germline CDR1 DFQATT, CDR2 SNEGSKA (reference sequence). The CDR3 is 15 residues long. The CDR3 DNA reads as TGCAGTGCCAGTAGCCCACGGGGGGATAGACAGCCCCAGCATTTT. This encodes CSASSPRGDRQPQHF.

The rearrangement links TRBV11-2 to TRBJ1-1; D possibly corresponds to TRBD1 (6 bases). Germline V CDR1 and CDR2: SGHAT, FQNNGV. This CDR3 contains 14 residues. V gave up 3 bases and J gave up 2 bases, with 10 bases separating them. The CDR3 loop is CASSFQGTNTEAFF. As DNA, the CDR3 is TGTGCCAGCAGCTTTCAGGGGACCAACACTGAAGCTTTCTTT.

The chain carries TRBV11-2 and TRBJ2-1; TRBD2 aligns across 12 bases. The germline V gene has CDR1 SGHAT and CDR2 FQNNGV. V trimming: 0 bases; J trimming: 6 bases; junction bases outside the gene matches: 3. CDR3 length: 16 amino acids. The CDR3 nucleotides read TGTGCCAGCAGCTTAGAAGGACTAGCGGGACGCAATGAGCAGTTCTTC. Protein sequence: CASSLEGLAGRNEQFF.

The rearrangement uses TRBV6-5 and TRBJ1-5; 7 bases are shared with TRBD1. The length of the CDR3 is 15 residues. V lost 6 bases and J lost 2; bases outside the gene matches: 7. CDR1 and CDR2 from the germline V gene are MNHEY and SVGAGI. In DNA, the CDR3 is TGTGCCAGCAGCACAGACAGGGTTGGCAATCAGCCCCAGCATTTT. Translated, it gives CASSTDRVGNQPQHF.

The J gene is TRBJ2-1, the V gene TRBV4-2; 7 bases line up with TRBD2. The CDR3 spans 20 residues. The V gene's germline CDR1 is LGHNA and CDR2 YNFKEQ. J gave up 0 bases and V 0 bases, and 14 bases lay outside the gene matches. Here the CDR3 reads CASSQDGAASGYDSYNEQFF. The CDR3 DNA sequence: TGTGCCAGCAGCCAAGATGGGGCGGCTAGCGGATACGACTCCTACAATGAGCAGTTCTTC.

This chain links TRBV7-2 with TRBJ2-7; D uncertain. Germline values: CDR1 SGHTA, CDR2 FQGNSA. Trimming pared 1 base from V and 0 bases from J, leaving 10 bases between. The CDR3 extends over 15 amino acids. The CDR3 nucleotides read TGTGCCAGCAGCTTAGAGCTAAGGAGCTCCTACGAGCAGTACTTC. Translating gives CASSLELRSSYEQYF.

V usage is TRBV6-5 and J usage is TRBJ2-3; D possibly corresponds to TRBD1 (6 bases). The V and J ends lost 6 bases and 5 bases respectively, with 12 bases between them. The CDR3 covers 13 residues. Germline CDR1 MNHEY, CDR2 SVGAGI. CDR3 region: CASRTGWEDTQYF. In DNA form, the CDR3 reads TGTGCCAGCAGAACAGGGTGGGAAGATACGCAGTATTTT.

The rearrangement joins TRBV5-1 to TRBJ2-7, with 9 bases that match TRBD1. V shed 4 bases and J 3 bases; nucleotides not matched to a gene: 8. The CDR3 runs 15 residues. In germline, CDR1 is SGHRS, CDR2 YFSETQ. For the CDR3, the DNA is TGCGCCAGCAGCCTTCCAGGGACAGGGAGCTACGAGCAGTACTTC. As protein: CASSLPGTGSYEQYF.

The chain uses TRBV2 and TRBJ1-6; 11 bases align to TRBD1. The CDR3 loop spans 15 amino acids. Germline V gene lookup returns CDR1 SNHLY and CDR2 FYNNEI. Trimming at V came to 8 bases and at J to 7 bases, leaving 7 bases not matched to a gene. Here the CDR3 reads CASGTGGSGNSPLHF. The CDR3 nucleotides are TGTGCCAGCGGGACAGGGGGTTCTGGGAATTCACCCCTCCACTTT.

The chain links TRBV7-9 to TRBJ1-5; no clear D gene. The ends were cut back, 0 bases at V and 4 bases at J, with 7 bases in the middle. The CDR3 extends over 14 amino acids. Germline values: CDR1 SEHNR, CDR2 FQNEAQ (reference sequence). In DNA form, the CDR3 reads TGTGCCAGCAGCTTAGCGTCAGTAAATCAGCCCCAGCATTTT. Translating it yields CASSLASVNQPQHF.

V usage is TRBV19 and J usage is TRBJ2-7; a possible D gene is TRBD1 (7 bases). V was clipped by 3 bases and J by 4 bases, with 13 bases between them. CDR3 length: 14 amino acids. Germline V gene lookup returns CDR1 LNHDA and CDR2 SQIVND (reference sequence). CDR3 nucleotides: TGTGCCAGTAGTATGCGGACAGGAGGGTACGAGCAGTACTTC. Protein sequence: CASSMRTGGYEQYF.

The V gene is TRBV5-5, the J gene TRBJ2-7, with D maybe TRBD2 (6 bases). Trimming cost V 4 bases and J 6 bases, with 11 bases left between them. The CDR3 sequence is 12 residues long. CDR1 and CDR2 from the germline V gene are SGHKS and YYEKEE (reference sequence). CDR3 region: CASSVTSSEQYF. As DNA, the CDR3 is TGTGCCAGCAGCGTGACTAGTTCCGAGCAGTACTTC.

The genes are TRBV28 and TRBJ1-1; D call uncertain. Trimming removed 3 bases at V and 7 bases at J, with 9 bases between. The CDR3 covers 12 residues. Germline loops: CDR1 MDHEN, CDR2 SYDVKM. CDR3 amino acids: CASSLQRIEAFF. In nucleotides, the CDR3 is TGTGCCAGCAGTTTGCAGAGGATTGAAGCTTTCTTT.